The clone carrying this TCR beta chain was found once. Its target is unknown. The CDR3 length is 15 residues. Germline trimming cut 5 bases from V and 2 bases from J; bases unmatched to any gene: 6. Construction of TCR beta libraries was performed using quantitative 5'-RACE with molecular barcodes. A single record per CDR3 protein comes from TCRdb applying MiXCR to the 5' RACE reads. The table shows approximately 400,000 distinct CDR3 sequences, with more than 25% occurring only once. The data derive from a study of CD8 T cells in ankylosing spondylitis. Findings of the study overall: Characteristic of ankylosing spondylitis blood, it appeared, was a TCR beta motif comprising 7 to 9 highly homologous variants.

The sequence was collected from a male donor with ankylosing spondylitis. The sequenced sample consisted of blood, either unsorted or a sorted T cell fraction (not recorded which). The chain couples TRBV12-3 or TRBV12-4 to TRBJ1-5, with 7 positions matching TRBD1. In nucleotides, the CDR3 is TGTGCCAGCAGTCTTCGGGACAGTCGCAATCAGCCCCAGCATTTT. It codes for CASSLRDSRNQPQHF.